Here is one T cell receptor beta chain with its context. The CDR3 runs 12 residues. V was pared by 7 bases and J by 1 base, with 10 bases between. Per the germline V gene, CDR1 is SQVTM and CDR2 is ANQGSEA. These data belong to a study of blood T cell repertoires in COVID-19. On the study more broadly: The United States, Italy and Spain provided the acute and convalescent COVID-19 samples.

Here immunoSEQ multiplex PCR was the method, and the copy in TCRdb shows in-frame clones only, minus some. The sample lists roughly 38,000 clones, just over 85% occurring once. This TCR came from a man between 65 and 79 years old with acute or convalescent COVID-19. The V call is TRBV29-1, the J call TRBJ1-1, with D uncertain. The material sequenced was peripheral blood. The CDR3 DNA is TGCAGCGCCCAGAGGTCGAACACTGAAGCTTTCTTT. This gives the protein CSAQRSNTEAFF.